Given below is one TCR beta chain in context. This sample was taken from a study of blood T cell repertoires in COVID-19. About the study: The United States, Italy and Spain were the sources of the acute and convalescent COVID-19 samples. PBMCs, B-cell-depleted T cells, or T cells provided the cDNA or gDNA that made up the material.

As processed by the authors: Nucleated cell number was recorded as an estimate derived from reference gene primer amplification. Libraries were prepared by immunoSEQ multiplex PCR; TCRdb keeps only in-frame clonotypes and omits some of them. V, J and clone size were drawn from that table, and D and trimming were deduced from the DNA. The data hold tens of thousands of clones, with nearly 90% observed a single time. Germline lookup yields CDR1 ENHRY and CDR2 SYGVKD. CDR3 length: 15 amino acids. Deletions cut 2 bases from V and 0 bases from J, with 8 bases between. Material: peripheral blood. This chain joins TRBV10-3 and TRBJ1-3, with D possibly TRBD1 on 6 matching bases. The TCR originated in an elderly man with acute or convalescent COVID-19. Here the CDR3 reads CAISERDNSGNTIYF. The CDR3 DNA reads TGTGCCATCAGTGAGAGGGACAACTCTGGAAACACCATATATTTT.